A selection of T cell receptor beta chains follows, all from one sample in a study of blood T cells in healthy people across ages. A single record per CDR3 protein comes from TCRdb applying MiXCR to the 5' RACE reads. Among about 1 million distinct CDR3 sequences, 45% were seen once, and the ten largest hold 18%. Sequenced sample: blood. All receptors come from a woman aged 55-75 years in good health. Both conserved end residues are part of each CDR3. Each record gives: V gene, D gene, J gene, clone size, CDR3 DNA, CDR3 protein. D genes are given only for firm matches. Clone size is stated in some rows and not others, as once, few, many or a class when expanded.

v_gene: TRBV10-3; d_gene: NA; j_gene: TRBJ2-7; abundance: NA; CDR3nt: TGTGCCATCAGTGCCGACGATGAGCAGTACTTC; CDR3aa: CAISADDEQYF
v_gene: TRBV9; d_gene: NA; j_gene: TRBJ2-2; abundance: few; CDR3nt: TGTGCCAGCAGCCCCATATTGGGCGGGGAGCTGTTTTTT; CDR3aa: CASSPILGGELFF
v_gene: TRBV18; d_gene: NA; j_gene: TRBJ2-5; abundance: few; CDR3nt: TGTGCCAGCTCACCCCCGACAGCCGTGGAGACCCAGTACTTC; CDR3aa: CASSPPTAVETQYF
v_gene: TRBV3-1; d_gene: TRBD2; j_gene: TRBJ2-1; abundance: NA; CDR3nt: TGTGCCAGCAGCCACACTAGCGGGAAGGATGAGCAGTTCTTC; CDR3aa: CASSHTSGKDEQFF
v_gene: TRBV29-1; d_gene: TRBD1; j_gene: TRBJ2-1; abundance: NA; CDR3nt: TGCAGCGCTGATCCCGGGACAGGGTCGCTCACGGGATTGCCGGTTGAGCAGTTCTTC; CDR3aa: CSADPGTGSLTGLPVEQFF
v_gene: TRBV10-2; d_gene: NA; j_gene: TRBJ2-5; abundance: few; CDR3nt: TGCGCCAGCGCAACAGGGTTCGGCCAAGAGACCCAGTACTTC; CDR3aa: CASATGFGQETQYF
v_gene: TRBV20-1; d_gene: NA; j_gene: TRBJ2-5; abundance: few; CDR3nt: TGCAGTGCTAGAGACTCACAGCATATCCAAGAGACCCAGTACTTC; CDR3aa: CSARDSQHIQETQYF
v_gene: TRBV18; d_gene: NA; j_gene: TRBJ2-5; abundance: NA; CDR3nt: TGTGCCAGCTCATCACAACCCACTTCATGGGAACAAGAGACCCAGTACTTC; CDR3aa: CASSSQPTSWEQETQYF
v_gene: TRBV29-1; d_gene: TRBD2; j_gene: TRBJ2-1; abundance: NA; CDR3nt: TGCAGCGTTGCGGGGGGGCCGGAAAATGAGCAGTTCTTC; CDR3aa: CSVAGGPENEQFF
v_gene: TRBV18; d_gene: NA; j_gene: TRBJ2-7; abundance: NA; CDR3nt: TGTGCCAGCTCACAAGGTCAGACTATACTAACCGAGCAGTACTTC; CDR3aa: CASSQGQTILTEQYF
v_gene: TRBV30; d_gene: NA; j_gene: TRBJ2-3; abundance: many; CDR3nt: TGTGCCTGGAGGACAGGTCCACACGGAGATACGCAGTATTTT; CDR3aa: CAWRTGPHGDTQYF
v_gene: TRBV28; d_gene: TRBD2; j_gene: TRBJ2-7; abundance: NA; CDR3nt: TGTGCCAGCCAGACGGGGACTAGAGTCTACAATGAGCAGTACTTC; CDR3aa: CASQTGTRVYNEQYF
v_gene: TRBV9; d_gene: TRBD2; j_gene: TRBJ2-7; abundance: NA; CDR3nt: TGTGCCAGCAGTGAGGGGATAGCGGGAGGAAGATACGAGCAGTACTTC; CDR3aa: CASSEGIAGGRYEQYF
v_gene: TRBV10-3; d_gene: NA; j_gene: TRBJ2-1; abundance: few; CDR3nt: TGTGCCATGGGGTACCCAGGGGATGAGCAGTTCTTC; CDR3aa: CAMGYPGDEQFF
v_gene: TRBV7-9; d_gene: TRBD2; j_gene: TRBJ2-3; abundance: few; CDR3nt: TGTGCCAGCAGCCCGCCCCCCGGGACTAGCGGGAACACAGATACGCAGTATTTT; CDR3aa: CASSPPPGTSGNTDTQYF
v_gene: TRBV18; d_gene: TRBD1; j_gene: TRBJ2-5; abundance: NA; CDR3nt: TGTGCCAGCTCACCACGGCTTCGGGACAGGGTTGGCCAAGAGACCCAGTACTTC; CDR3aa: CASSPRLRDRVGQETQYF
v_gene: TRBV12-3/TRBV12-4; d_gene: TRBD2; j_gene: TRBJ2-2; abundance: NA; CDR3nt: TGTGCCAGCAGTTTATTTGGACTAGCGGGAGTGGACACCGGGGAGCTGTTTTTT; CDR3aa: CASSLFGLAGVDTGELFF
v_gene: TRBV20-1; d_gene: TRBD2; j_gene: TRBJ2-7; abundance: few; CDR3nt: TGCAGTGCTAGAGATTGGCTAGCGGGGTTCTACGAGCAGTACTTC; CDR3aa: CSARDWLAGFYEQYF
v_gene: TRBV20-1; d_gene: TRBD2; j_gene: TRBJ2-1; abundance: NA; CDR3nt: TGCAGTGCTAGAGGAACCCTGGGACTAGCGGCAGTCAATGAGCAGTTCTTC; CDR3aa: CSARGTLGLAAVNEQFF
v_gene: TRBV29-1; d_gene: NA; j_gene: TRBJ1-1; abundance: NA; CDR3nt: TGCAGCGCCGAAAAGGGGATCACTGAAGCTTTCTTT; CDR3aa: CSAEKGITEAFF
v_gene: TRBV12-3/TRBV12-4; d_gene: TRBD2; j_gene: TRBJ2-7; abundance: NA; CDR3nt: TGTGCCAGCTTGACCACCCCGGGACTAGGCGAGCAGTACTTC; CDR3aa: CASLTTPGLGEQYF
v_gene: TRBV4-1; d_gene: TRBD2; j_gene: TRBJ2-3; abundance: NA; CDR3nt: TGCGCCAGCAGCCAAGATATAGTGTTCGGGAGCGGGAGGGCCAACGGAGATACGCAGTATTTT; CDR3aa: CASSQDIVFGSGRANGDTQYF
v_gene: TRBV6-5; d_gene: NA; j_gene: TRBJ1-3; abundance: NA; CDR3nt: TGTGCCAGCAGTTACCAAGGTTCTGGAAACACCATATATTTT; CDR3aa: CASSYQGSGNTIYF
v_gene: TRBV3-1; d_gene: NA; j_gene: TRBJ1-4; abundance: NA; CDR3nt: TGTGCCAGCAGCCAGATCTCAAACCGGCTTTTTAATGAAAAACTGTTTTTT; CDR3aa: CASSQISNRLFNEKLFF
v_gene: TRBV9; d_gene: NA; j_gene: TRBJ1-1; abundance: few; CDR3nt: TGTGCCAGCAGCCCTACGAGGGAGCAAGCTTTCTTT; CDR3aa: CASSPTREQAFF
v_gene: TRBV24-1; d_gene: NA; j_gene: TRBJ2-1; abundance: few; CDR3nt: TGTGCCACCAGTGATCTCCCTAACAATGAGCAGTTCTTC; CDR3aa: CATSDLPNNEQFF
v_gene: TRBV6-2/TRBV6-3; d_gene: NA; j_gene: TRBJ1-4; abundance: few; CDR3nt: TGTGCCAGCAGTGCAACTCATAAACTGTTTTTT; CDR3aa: CASSATHKLFF
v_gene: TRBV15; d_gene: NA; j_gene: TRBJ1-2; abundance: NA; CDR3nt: TGTGCCACCAGCAGATCTTCTAACTATGGCTACACCTTC; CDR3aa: CATSRSSNYGYTF
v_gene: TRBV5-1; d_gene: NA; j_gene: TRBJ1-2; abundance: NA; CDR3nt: TGCGCCTGCAGCCTGAGGGTGGGCGAAGGCTATGGCTACACCTTC; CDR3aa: CACSLRVGEGYGYTF
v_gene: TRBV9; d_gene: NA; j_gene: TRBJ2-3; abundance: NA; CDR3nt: TGTGCCAGCAGCGTAGAGGTGGGATGGACAGATACGCAGTATTTT; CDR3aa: CASSVEVGWTDTQYF
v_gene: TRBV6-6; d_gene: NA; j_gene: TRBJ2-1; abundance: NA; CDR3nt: TGTGCCAGCAGTAAAAGGCAGATTAACAATGAGCAGTTCTTC; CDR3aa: CASSKRQINNEQFF
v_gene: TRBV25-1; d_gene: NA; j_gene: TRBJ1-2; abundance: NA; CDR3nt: TGTGCCAGCAGTGATCTCAGGGTTGGCTATGGCTACACCTTC; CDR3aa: CASSDLRVGYGYTF
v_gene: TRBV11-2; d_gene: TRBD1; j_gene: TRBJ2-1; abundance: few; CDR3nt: TGTGCCAGCAGCTTGTGGACAGGCAACAATGAGCAGTTCTTC; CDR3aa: CASSLWTGNNEQFF
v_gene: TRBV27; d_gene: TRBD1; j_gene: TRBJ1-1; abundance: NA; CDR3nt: TGTGCCAGCAGTTTGCACAGGGGCCCCACCGCTGAAGCTTTCTTT; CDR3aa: CASSLHRGPTAEAFF
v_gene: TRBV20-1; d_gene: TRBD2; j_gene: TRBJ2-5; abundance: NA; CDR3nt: TGCAGTGCTAAGGCTAGCGGGAGACAAGAGACCCAGTACTTC; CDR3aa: CSAKASGRQETQYF
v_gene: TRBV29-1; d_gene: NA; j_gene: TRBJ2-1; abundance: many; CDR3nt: TGCAGCGTTACCCTCAACAGGGTTTACAATGAGCAGTTCTTC; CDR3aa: CSVTLNRVYNEQFF
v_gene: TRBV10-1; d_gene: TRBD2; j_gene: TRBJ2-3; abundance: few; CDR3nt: TGCGCCAGCAGTGAGACGAGCGGGAGGGGTGATACGCAGTATTTT; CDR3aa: CASSETSGRGDTQYF
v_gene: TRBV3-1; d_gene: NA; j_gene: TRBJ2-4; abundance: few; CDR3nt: TGTGCCAGCAGCCCGGTCGGCGGTCTGAACATTCAGTACTTC; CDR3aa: CASSPVGGLNIQYF
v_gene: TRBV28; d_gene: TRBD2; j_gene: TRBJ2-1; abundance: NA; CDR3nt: TGTGCCAGCACCCCCCCAGATAGCGGGAGAGTAGGGGTGTTCTTC; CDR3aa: CASTPPDSGRVGVFF